A single T cell receptor beta chain is shown here with its context. Its antigen is undetermined. This sample was included in a study of T cell repertoires in cytomegalovirus infection. Across the study: Public TCR beta signatures were indicative of both CMV infection and a matching HLA type.

TCRdb used MiXCR to reprocess the reads, holding one entry per CDR3 protein. The sample contains about 570,000 distinct CDR3 sequences, 35% to 50% of which appear only once. The V gene's germline CDR1 is SGHVS and CDR2 FNYEAQ. This CDR3 spans 14 amino acids. Deletions cut 4 bases from V and 0 bases from J, with 10 bases between. The sequence derives from a human donor in good health (CMV status not recorded). Some clones in this sample may be carry-over from other donors' samples. V and J are TRBV7-6 and TRBJ2-7, with TRBD1 as a possible D gene (6 bases). The input for sequencing was cultured PBMCs, taken from culture after CMV antigen stimulation. The chain's CDR3 is CASSSLTGSYEQYF. The CDR3 bases are TGTGCCAGCAGCTCCCTGACAGGCTCCTACGAGCAGTACTTC.